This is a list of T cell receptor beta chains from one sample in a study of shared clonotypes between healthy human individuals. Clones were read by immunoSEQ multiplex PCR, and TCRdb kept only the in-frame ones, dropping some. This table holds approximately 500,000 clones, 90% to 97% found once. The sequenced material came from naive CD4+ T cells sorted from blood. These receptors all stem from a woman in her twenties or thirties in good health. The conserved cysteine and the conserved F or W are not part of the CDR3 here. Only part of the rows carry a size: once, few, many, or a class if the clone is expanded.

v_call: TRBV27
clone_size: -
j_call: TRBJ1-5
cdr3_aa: ASSPHRENQPQH

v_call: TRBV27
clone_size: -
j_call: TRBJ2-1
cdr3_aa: ASSEKVGAFYNEQF

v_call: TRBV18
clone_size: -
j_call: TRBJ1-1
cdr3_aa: ASSPRQGGTEAF

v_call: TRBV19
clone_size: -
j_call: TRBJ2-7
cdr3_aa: ASSIVVDGGAYEQY

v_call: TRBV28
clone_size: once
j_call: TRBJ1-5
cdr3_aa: ASSLTRFDQPQH

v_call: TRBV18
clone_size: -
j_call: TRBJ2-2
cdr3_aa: ASSGLDTGELF

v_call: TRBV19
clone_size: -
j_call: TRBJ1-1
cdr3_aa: ASSATGVNTEAF

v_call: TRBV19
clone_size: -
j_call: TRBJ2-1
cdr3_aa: ASGLAGEGWREQF

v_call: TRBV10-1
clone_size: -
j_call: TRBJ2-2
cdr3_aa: ASTRDLNTGELF

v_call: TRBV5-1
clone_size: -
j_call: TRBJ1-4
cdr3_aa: ASSRAGQGVEKLF

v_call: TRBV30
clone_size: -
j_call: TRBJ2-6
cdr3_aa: AWNRGGGGANVLT

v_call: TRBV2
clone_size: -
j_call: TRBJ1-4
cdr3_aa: ASSAETGGEKLF

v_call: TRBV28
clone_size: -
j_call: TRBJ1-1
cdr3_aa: ASSLRDRSGGTEAF

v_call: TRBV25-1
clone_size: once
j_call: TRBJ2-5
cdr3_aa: ASSELRKGSETQY